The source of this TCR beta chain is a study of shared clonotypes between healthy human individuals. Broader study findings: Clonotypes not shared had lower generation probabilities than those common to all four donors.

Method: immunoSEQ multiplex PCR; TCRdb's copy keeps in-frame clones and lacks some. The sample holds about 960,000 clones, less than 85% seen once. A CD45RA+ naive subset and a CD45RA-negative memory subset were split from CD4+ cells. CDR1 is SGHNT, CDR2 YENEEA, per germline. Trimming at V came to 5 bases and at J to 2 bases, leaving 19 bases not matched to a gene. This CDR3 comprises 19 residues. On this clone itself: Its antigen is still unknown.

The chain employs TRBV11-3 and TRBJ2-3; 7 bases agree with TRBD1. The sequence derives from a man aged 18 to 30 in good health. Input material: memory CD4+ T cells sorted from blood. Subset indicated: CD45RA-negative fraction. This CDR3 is CASSPGVKRQGRVTDTQYF. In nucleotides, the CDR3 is TGTGCCAGCAGCCCAGGGGTTAAACGACAGGGTAGGGTCACAGATACGCAGTATTTT.